The sequence of this T cell receptor (beta chain) was determined in a study of blood T cell repertoires in COVID-19. Study in general: T cells, B-cell-depleted T cells, or PBMCs provided the cDNA or gDNA that served as material.

Clones were sequenced by immunoSEQ multiplex PCR, and TCRdb holds only the in-frame ones, with some missing. The sample has some 95,000 clones, more than 85% seen once. In germline, CDR1 is GTSNPN, CDR2 SVGIG (reference sequence). This CDR3 has 12 amino acids. The V end lost 5 bases, the J end lost 5 bases, and 12 bases lay between the germline ends. Sample: peripheral blood. The TCR sequence derives from a human donor with active COVID-19. The donor label of this sample is uncertain. The rearrangement uses TRBV30 and TRBJ1-2, with no clear D. As DNA, the CDR3 is TGTGCCTGGTCCCCCCAGGCATATGGCTACACCTTC. It is translated as CAWSPQAYGYTF.